The 25 T cell receptor beta chains given below trace back to one sample, sequenced in a study of cytomegalovirus exposure and HLA in healthy donors. Primers included in the PCR were 60 Vbeta and 13 Jbeta primers. Generated by immunoSEQ multiplex PCR, the TCRdb table keeps only in-frame clones and is missing some. The data hold roughly 160,000 clones, with 82% observed a single time. Material: PBMCs. The receptor set was obtained from a male donor in good health and CMV-seropositive.

The chain couples TRBV6-6 to TRBJ2-3; no definite D call. Between the trimmed V and J ends, which lost 2 bases and 4 bases, there was a span of 4 bases. The CDR3 loop spans 12 amino acids. Germline V lookup: CDR1 MNHNY, CDR2 SVGAGI (reference sequence). The CDR3 nucleotides read TGTGCCAGCAGTTACCGGGCAGATACGCAGTATTTT. Translated: CASSYRADTQYF.

V is TRBV7-9 and J is TRBJ2-3; D is perhaps TRBD1 (5 bases). Looked up from germline, CDR1 is SEHNR and CDR2 is FQNEAQ (reference sequence). The germline V and J ends were trimmed by 0 bases and 3 bases, with 16 bases remaining between them. CDR3 length equals 17 residues. CDR3 loop: CASSLATGQGATDTQYF. The CDR3 DNA is TGTGCCAGCAGCTTAGCGACGGGCCAGGGTGCAACAGATACGCAGTATTTT.

This clone was found a few times. The J gene is TRBJ1-1, the V gene TRBV7-2; no reliable D call. Looked up from germline, CDR1 is SGHTA and CDR2 is FQGNSA. The germline V and J ends were trimmed by 5 bases and 1 base, with 11 bases remaining between them. This CDR3 spans 14 amino acids. The CDR3 coding sequence is TGTGCCAGCAGCCTCTCTTCGGGGAACACTGAAGCTTTCTTT. This sequence encodes CASSLSSGNTEAFF.

Points on this clone: Different DNA sequences within this sample yield the same CDR3. The chain employs TRBV19 and TRBJ2-1, with 11 bases lining up with TRBD2. The length of the CDR3 is 15 residues. Germline V gives CDR1 LNHDA, CDR2 SQIVND (reference sequence). After removal of 5 bases from V and 5 bases from J, the junction contained 5 bases not matched to a gene. The CDR3 reads CASSSGTSGNNEQFF. The CDR3 DNA is TGTGCCAGTAGTTCCGGGACTAGCGGCAACAATGAGCAGTTCTTC.

This chain joins TRBV2 and TRBJ2-2; 8 nucleotides agree with TRBD2. The CDR3 covers 15 residues. Germline CDR1 SNHLY, CDR2 FYNNEI. V was clipped by 8 bases and J by 2 bases; unmatched bases: 7. The CDR3 is CASGGTSGNTGELFF. As DNA, the CDR3 is TGTGCCAGCGGGGGTACTAGCGGCAACACCGGGGAGCTGTTTTTT. Full variable domain (outside the CDR3, taken from reference TRBV2 and TRBJ2-2): EPEVTQTPSHQVTQMGQEVILRCVPISNHLYFYWYRQILGQKVEFLVSFYNNEISEKSEIFDDQFSVERPDGSNFTLKIRSTKLEDSAMYFCASGGTSGNTGELFFGEGSRLTVL.

This clone was picked up a small number of times. The chain links TRBV5-4 to TRBJ2-5; TRBD1 aligns across 10 bases. The germline V gene has CDR1 SGHNT and CDR2 YYREEE (reference sequence). V lost 4 bases to trimming and J lost 5 bases; unmatched junction nucleotides: 2. The CDR3 contains 13 residues. The DNA of the CDR3 is TGTGCCAGCAGCCAGGACAGGGGGGAGACCCAGTACTTC. Its protein is CASSQDRGETQYF.

J is TRBJ1-2 and V is TRBV19, with a weak D call TRBD1 (5 bases). The CDR3 has 13 residues. Germline V gene lookup returns CDR1 LNHDA and CDR2 SQIVND (reference sequence). V was shortened by 3 bases and J by 8 bases, with 13 bases between the two germline ends. The CDR3 protein is CASSIGQGSGYTF. The CDR3, as DNA: TGTGCCAGTAGTATCGGCCAGGGTTCCGGCTACACCTTC.

The chain carries TRBV10-1 and TRBJ1-3, with D perhaps TRBD1 (5 bases). This CDR3 comprises 15 residues. The V end was cut by 5 bases, the J end by 0 bases, with 11 bases between. CDR1 and CDR2 from the germline V gene are WNHNN and SYGVQD (reference sequence). In DNA form, the CDR3 reads TGCGCCAGCAGTCCACAGGCCACCTCTGGAAACACCATATATTTT. Its translation is CASSPQATSGNTIYF.

The chain joins TRBV20-1 to TRBJ2-7; D gene uncertain. The CDR3 spans 11 residues. V was cut by 5 bases and J by 6 bases, with 11 bases left in between. Germline CDR1 and CDR2: DFQATT and SNEGSKA (reference sequence). CDR3 protein: CSAALSVEQYF. In DNA form, the CDR3 reads TGCAGTGCTGCCCTCAGTGTCGAGCAGTACTTC.

This clone turned up a few times. The chain employs TRBV20-1 and TRBJ2-5; D is uncertain. The V end lost 5 bases, the J end lost 2 bases, and 3 bases lay between the germline ends. Germline CDR1 DFQATT, CDR2 SNEGSKA (reference sequence). This CDR3 region has 10 residues. CDR3 protein: CSAAQETQYF. The DNA of the CDR3 is TGCAGTGCTGCGCAAGAGACCCAGTACTTC.

This clone appeared a few times. The V and J genes are TRBV28 and TRBJ1-5, with 7 bases aligning to TRBD1. Trimming at V came to 6 bases and at J to 6 bases, leaving 5 bases not matched to a gene. Per germline, CDR1 MDHEN and CDR2 SYDVKM. The CDR3 extends over 13 amino acids. In DNA, the CDR3 is TGTGCCAGCAGCAGACAGGGCTTTCAGCCCCAGCATTTT. Translation: CASSRQGFQPQHF.

This clone was detected only a few times. This chain joins TRBV6-1 and TRBJ2-7, with a tentative D call TRBD1 (6 bases). Between the trimmed V and J ends, which lost 4 bases and 6 bases, there was a span of 13 bases. The germline V gene encodes CDR1 MNHNS and CDR2 SASEGT. This CDR3 region has 13 residues. DNA of the CDR3: TGTGCCAGCAGTGCCCGGACAGATCGCGAGCAGTACTTC. Translated: CASSARTDREQYF.

This rearrangement joins TRBV5-1 to TRBJ1-2; TRBD1 matches 8 bases. The CDR3 contains 13 residues. Germline V gives CDR1 SGHRS, CDR2 YFSETQ. After removal of 4 bases from V and 3 bases from J, the junction contained 2 bases not matched to a gene. The DNA of the CDR3 is TGCGCCAGCAGCACAGGGGGTGACTATGGCTACACCTTC. Translation: CASSTGGDYGYTF.

This chain connects TRBV15 to TRBJ2-5; no reliable D call. Between the trimmed V and J ends, which lost 0 bases and 1 base, there was a span of 6 bases. This CDR3 region has 14 residues. CDR1 and CDR2 (germline): LNHNV, YYDKDF (reference sequence). The CDR3 is CATSRDSSQETQYF. The CDR3 DNA reads TGTGCCACCAGCAGAGATTCCAGCCAAGAGACCCAGTACTTC.

The chain is built from TRBV4-3 and TRBJ2-4; 9 bases are shared with TRBD2. This CDR3 has 15 amino acids. J lost 6 bases, V lost 3 bases, and 6 bases had no gene match. Germline-derived CDR1 and CDR2 are LGHNA and YSLEER. The CDR3 is CASSHFSGGRNIQYF. The CDR3 nucleotides read TGCGCCAGCAGCCACTTTAGCGGGGGAAGAAACATTCAGTACTTC.

V is TRBV19 and J is TRBJ1-1; D gene unclear. The CDR3 consists of 14 residues. Per the germline V gene, CDR1 is LNHDA and CDR2 is SQIVND (reference sequence). V was pared by 3 bases and J by 5 bases, with 13 bases between. CDR3 DNA sequence: TGTGCCAGTAGTATTATCGGAGGAAGGACTGAAGCTTTCTTT. Its protein is CASSIIGGRTEAFF.

The rearrangement joins TRBV13 to TRBJ1-1; D perhaps matches TRBD1 (6 bases). CDR3 size: 13 residues. V gave up 4 bases and J gave up 10 bases, with 16 bases separating them. Germline lookup yields CDR1 PRHDT and CDR2 FYEKMQ (reference sequence). The CDR3 here is CASSYHRDIGAFF. The CDR3 bases are TGTGCCAGCAGCTACCACCGGGACATTGGAGCTTTCTTT.

The V call is TRBV30, the J call TRBJ2-1; no firm D call. The CDR3 consists of 11 residues. V was cut by 2 bases and J by 4 bases, with 3 bases left in between. The germline CDR1 and CDR2 sequences are GTSNPN and SVGIG (reference sequence). This CDR3 is CAWSPYNEQFF. The CDR3 nucleotides read TGTGCCTGGAGTCCTTACAATGAGCAGTTCTTC.

The chain carries TRBV27 and TRBJ1-3, with D perhaps matching TRBD1 (6 bases). In germline, CDR1 is MNHEY, CDR2 SMNVEV (reference sequence). This CDR3 is built from 14 residues. Deletions cut 4 bases from V and 1 base from J, with 8 bases between. CDR3 sequence (DNA): TGTGCCAGCAGTTCAGGGGTGTCTGGAAACACCATATATTTT. This gives the protein CASSSGVSGNTIYF.

The genes are TRBV7-9 and TRBJ2-5; TRBD1 matches 9 bases. CDR1 is SEHNR, CDR2 FQNEAQ, per germline (reference sequence). This CDR3 spans 14 amino acids. V shed 5 bases and J 4 bases; nucleotides not matched to a gene: 5. The CDR3 nucleotides read TGTGCCAGCAGCCCCCGACAGGGGGGAGAGACCCAGTACTTC. It is translated as CASSPRQGGETQYF.

The genes are TRBV19 and TRBJ2-3; D is unclear. The CDR3 runs 14 residues. Germline V lookup: CDR1 LNHDA, CDR2 SQIVND (reference sequence). The germline V and J ends were trimmed by 1 base and 3 bases, with 8 bases remaining between them. CDR3 sequence: CASSIGQWTDTQYF. As DNA, the CDR3 is TGTGCCAGTAGTATAGGGCAGTGGACAGATACGCAGTATTTT.

J is TRBJ2-1 and V is TRBV5-6; weak D call: TRBD1 (6 bases). Trimming stripped 4 bases from V and 10 bases from J, with 15 bases between. CDR1 and CDR2 from the germline V gene are SGHDT and YYEEEE. This CDR3 is built from 13 residues. CDR3 nucleotide sequence: TGTGCCAGCAGCCGTGGCAGGGGAAGCGAGCAGTTCTTC. The encoded protein is CASSRGRGSEQFF.

CDR3 nucleotides: TGTGCCAGCAGCTCCTTTAGGGGTCCTGGAAACACCATATATTTT. Protein: CASSSFRGPGNTIYF. The chain joins TRBV7-2 to TRBJ1-3, with D possibly matching TRBD1 (5 bases). This CDR3 comprises 15 residues. V gave up 4 bases and J gave up 2 bases, with 12 bases separating them. Per the germline V gene, CDR1 is SGHTA and CDR2 is FQGNSA.

This chain links TRBV25-1 with TRBJ2-7; TRBD2 matches at 8 bases. The CDR3 is made up of 15 amino acids. V shed 4 bases, J shed 6 bases, and the junction held 11 bases outside the gene matches. Looked up from germline, CDR1 is MGHDK and CDR2 is SYGVNS. Here the CDR3 DNA reads TGTGCCAGCAGTGCACCGGGACTAGTTTTTGGCGAGCAGTACTTC. It encodes CASSAPGLVFGEQYF.

The rearrangement joins TRBV6-1 to TRBJ2-5; 7 nucleotides line up with TRBD2. Matching the DNA end better, TRBJ2-7 makes the J call doubtful. CDR3 length: 16 amino acids. Germline loops: CDR1 MNHNS, CDR2 SASEGT. The CDR3 coding sequence is TGTGCCAGCAGTGAAGAAGCGGGGCGGCCCTCCTACGAGCAGTACTTC. This gives the protein CASSEEAGRPSYEQYF.